One sample yielded the 27 T cell receptor beta chains listed below, sequenced in a study of blood T cell repertoires in COVID-19. Clones were read by immunoSEQ multiplex PCR, and TCRdb kept only the in-frame ones, dropping some. The data contain roughly 35,000 clones, over 65% of them singletons. The sequenced sample consisted of peripheral blood. These receptors were collected from a man between 65 and 85 years old with acute or convalescent COVID-19.

The J gene is TRBJ2-1, the V gene TRBV7-2, with D perhaps matching TRBD1 (6 bases). Germline V gene lookup returns CDR1 SGHTA and CDR2 FQGNSA. Trimming took 3 bases from V and 6 from J, leaving 9 bases between them. CDR3 size: 13 residues. In nucleotides, the CDR3 is TGTGCCAGCAGCTTCGGCAGGGGCAATGAGCAGTTCTTC. Translated: CASSFGRGNEQFF.

This clone was counted between two and nine times. The chain uses TRBV6-6 and TRBJ1-6; a weak D match, TRBD1 (5 bases). Germline V gene data show CDR1 as MNHNY and CDR2 as SVGAGI (reference sequence). V shed 5 bases and J shed 3 bases, with 17 bases lying between them. The CDR3 has 17 amino acids. The CDR3 sequence: CASSRGAATNYNSPLHF. CDR3 DNA: TGTGCCAGCAGTCGTGGGGCCGCTACTAACTATAATTCACCCCTCCACTTT.

The genes are TRBV29-1 and TRBJ2-1; D is possibly TRBD1 (6 bases). The V gene's germline CDR1 is SQVTM and CDR2 ANQGSEA. The CDR3 spans 14 residues. Trimming cost V 6 bases and J 6 bases, with 18 bases left between them. The CDR3 spells CSVVRTAPINEQFF. CDR3 coding DNA: TGCAGCGTGGTGAGGACAGCACCGATCAATGAGCAGTTCTTC.

The CDR3 here is CARRPSGASSYEQYF. The CDR3 DNA sequence: TGTGCCAGAAGACCTAGCGGGGCGAGCTCCTACGAGCAGTACTTC. The V and J genes are TRBV5-3 and TRBJ2-7; 9 bases are shared with TRBD2. TRBV5-3 is filed as an ORF, its function uncertain. The length of the CDR3 is 15 residues. J gave up 0 bases and V 5 bases, and 6 bases lay outside the gene matches.

This CDR3 is CASSGNSHGYTF. The CDR3 DNA sequence: TGCGCCAGCAGCGGCAATTCACATGGCTACACCTTC. V is TRBV5-1 and J is TRBJ1-2; the D is unclear. This CDR3 contains 12 residues. The germline V gene encodes CDR1 SGHRS and CDR2 YFSETQ. The germline V and J ends were trimmed by 4 bases and 6 bases, with 10 bases remaining between them. The whole variable domain, remainder taken from reference TRBV5-1 and TRBJ1-2, is KAGVTQTPRYLIKTRGQQVTLSCSPISGHRSVSWYQQTPGQGLQFLFEYFSETQRNKGNFPGRFSGRQFSNSRSEMNVSTLELGDSALYLCASSGNSHGYTFGSGTRLTVV.

The chain uses TRBV2 and TRBJ1-5, with D tentatively TRBD1 (5 bases). The CDR3 covers 15 residues. Germline loops: CDR1 SNHLY, CDR2 FYNNEI. V lost 2 bases and J lost 6, with 14 bases in between. Here the CDR3 DNA reads TGTGCCAGCAGTGAATGGGGGGTCGGAAGTCAGCCCCAGCATTTT. Its protein is CASSEWGVGSQPQHF.

The chain links TRBV27 to TRBJ1-6, with TRBD1 identical over 9 bases. CDR1 is MNHEY, CDR2 SMNVEV, per germline (reference sequence). J lost 0 bases, V lost 6 bases, and 9 bases had no gene match. The CDR3 is 18 amino acids. The chain's CDR3 is CASRPGQGHSSYNSPLHF. The CDR3 bases are TGTGCCAGCAGGCCGGGACAGGGCCATAGCTCCTATAATTCACCCCTCCACTTT.

The CDR3 spells CATSSPRTMGYEQFF. In DNA form, the CDR3 reads TGTGCCACCAGCAGTCCTAGGACTATGGGGTATGAGCAGTTCTTC. V gene TRBV15 combines with J gene TRBJ2-1; a possible D gene is TRBD2 (6 bases). This CDR3 has 15 amino acids. The ends were cut back, 3 bases at V and 8 bases at J, with 17 bases in the middle. Germline lookup yields CDR1 LNHNV and CDR2 YYDKDF (reference sequence).

The chain uses TRBV19 and TRBJ1-1; a weak D match, TRBD1 (5 bases). The CDR3 loop spans 14 amino acids. Trimming cost V 4 bases and J 6 bases, with 15 bases left between them. CDR1 and CDR2 from the germline V gene are LNHDA and SQIVND (reference sequence). As DNA, the CDR3 is TGTGCCAGTAGTACTATCGTGGGGGGGGCTGAAGCTTTCTTT. Translation: CASSTIVGGAEAFF.

This clone was picked up a small number of times. V is TRBV19 and J is TRBJ1-2; TRBD1 agrees at 10 bases. V was clipped by 4 bases and J by 6 bases; unmatched bases: 14. Germline loops: CDR1 LNHDA, CDR2 SQIVND (reference sequence). The CDR3 extends over 17 amino acids. This CDR3 reads CASSSNRDRGYSNGYTF. The CDR3 DNA is TGTGCCAGTAGTAGTAACCGGGACAGGGGATATTCTAATGGCTACACCTTC.

The genes are TRBV2 and TRBJ2-1, with D tentatively TRBD1 (5 bases). Per germline, CDR1 SNHLY and CDR2 FYNNEI. V was clipped by 6 bases and J by 4 bases, with 16 bases between them. The CDR3 runs to 15 residues. CDR3 sequence: CASRSQGYLYNEQFF. CDR3 bases: TGTGCCAGCAGGAGCCAGGGATATCTTTACAATGAGCAGTTCTTC.

This clone has only one observation. This chain links TRBV5-4 with TRBJ1-2, with D uncertain. The CDR3 extends over 15 amino acids. Germline values: CDR1 SGHNT, CDR2 YYREEE (reference sequence). V was shortened by 0 bases and J by 0 bases, with 9 bases between the two germline ends. This CDR3 is CASSLGAETNYGYTF. The DNA of the CDR3 is TGTGCCAGCAGCTTGGGGGCAGAGACTAACTATGGCTACACCTTC.

The V and J genes are TRBV7-9 and TRBJ2-7, with TRBD2 identical over 11 bases. The CDR3 has 17 residues. J gave up 5 bases and V 0 bases, and 9 bases lay outside the gene matches. CDR1 SEHNR and CDR2 FQNEAQ come from the germline V gene (reference sequence). The CDR3 DNA reads TGTGCCAGCAGCTTAGCGAGAGCTAGCGGGAGGTATCACGAGCAGTACTTC. Its protein product is CASSLARASGRYHEQYF.

The V gene is TRBV20-1, the J gene TRBJ2-7; 10 bases are a match to TRBD1. There are 14 residues in the CDR3. V lost 3 bases and J lost 6; bases outside the gene matches: 8. Germline assignment: CDR1 DFQATT and CDR2 SNEGSKA (reference sequence). This CDR3 is CSASPGQGTAEQYF. CDR3 in DNA: TGCAGTGCTAGTCCGGGACAGGGGACTGCCGAGCAGTACTTC.

The genes are TRBV29-1 and TRBJ1-2; D perhaps matches TRBD1 (6 bases). The CDR3 spans 13 residues. V was clipped by 0 bases and J by 3 bases, with 8 bases between them. Germline values: CDR1 SQVTM, CDR2 ANQGSEA. The CDR3 DNA reads TGCAGCGTTGAAGAAGGACAGTACTATGGCTACACCTTC. It encodes CSVEEGQYYGYTF.

The genes are TRBV4-2 and TRBJ2-1; 10 bases are a match to TRBD2. Germline CDR1 reads LGHNA; CDR2 reads YNFKEQ. CDR3 length: 18 amino acids. Trimming took 0 bases from V and 4 from J; bases not matched to a gene: 9. The CDR3 DNA follows: TGTGCCAGCAGCCAAGATAGGCTAGCGGGAGTTCAGTACAATGAGCAGTTCTTC. Encoded protein: CASSQDRLAGVQYNEQFF.

This clone was recorded once. The chain joins TRBV19 to TRBJ2-1; 13 bases map to TRBD2. V lost 5 bases to trimming and J lost 6 bases; unmatched junction nucleotides: 4. CDR3 length: 15 residues. CDR1 is LNHDA and CDR2 is SQIVND in the germline V gene (reference sequence). DNA for the CDR3: TGTGCCAGTAGTTCCCGACTAGCGGGAGGCAATGAGCAGTTCTTC. It translates to CASSSRLAGGNEQFF. Drawing the rest from reference TRBV19 and TRBJ2-1, the complete variable domain is DGGITQSPKYLFRKEGQNVTLSCEQNLNHDAMYWYRQDPGQGLRLIYYSQIVNDFQKGDIAEGYSVSREKKESFPLTVTSAQKNPTAFYLCASSSRLAGGNEQFFGPGTRLTVL.

The chain uses TRBV18 and TRBJ2-5, with D maybe TRBD2 (6 bases). The J call may be in error: the DNA end matches TRBJ2-7 better. The CDR3 totals 15 residues. CDR1 is KGHSH, CDR2 LQKENI, per germline. CDR3 DNA: TGTGCCAGCTCATCCCAGCGGGCTAGCTCCTACGAGCAGTACTTC. It encodes CASSSQRASSYEQYF.

This chain links TRBV7-9 with TRBJ2-1; 9 bases are shared with TRBD1. The length of the CDR3 is 15 residues. With 3 bases clipped from V and 6 bases from J, the junction kept 6 bases outside the gene matches. Germline V gene data show CDR1 as SEHNR and CDR2 as FQNEAQ (reference sequence). The CDR3, as DNA: TGTGCCAGCAGCTTTTTCGAGACAGGGGGCAATGAGCAGTTCTTC. Amino acid sequence: CASSFFETGGNEQFF. The entire variable domain, with the rest obtained from reference TRBV7-9 and TRBJ2-1, is as follows: DTGVSQNPRHKITKRGQNVTFRCDPISEHNRLYWYRQTLGQGPEFLTYFQNEAQLEKSRLLSDRFSAERPKGSFSTLEIQRTEQGDSAMYLCASSFFETGGNEQFFGPGTRLTVL.

The chain joins TRBV7-9 to TRBJ1-2; TRBD1 is a possible D gene (5 bases). Germline assignment: CDR1 SEHNR and CDR2 FQNEAQ (reference sequence). The CDR3 has 16 amino acids. V was shortened by 4 bases and J by 6 bases, with 21 bases between the two germline ends. The CDR3 DNA follows: TGTGCCAGCAGCTGGAACACACTCAGGGAAAGGAATGGCTACACCTTC. Translating it yields CASSWNTLRERNGYTF.

A few counts support this clone. V gene TRBV30 combines with J gene TRBJ1-6; D not resolved. Germline assignment: CDR1 GTSNPN and CDR2 SVGIG (reference sequence). The CDR3 length is 13 residues. V was trimmed by 4 bases and J by 7 bases, leaving 11 bases between them. Written as DNA, the CDR3 is TGTGCCTGGACTCGAGGGCTGAATTCACCCCTCCACTTT. Amino acids: CAWTRGLNSPLHF. Using reference TRBV30 and TRBJ1-6 for the parts outside the CDR3, the full variable domain is SQTIHQWPATLVQPVGSPLSLECTVEGTSNPNLYWYRQAAGRGLQLLFYSVGIGQISSEVPQNLSASRPQDRQFILSSKKLLLSDSGFYLCAWTRGLNSPLHFGNGTRLTVT.

CDR3 sequence (DNA): TGTGCCAGCAGTGAACCGGGAAGACCCAATGAGCAGTTCTTC. Translation: CASSEPGRPNEQFF. The J gene is TRBJ2-1, the V gene TRBV2, with D perhaps TRBD2 (5 bases). Per the germline V gene, CDR1 is SNHLY and CDR2 is FYNNEI. Trimming removed 2 bases from V and 6 bases from J, with 11 bases in between. This CDR3 has 14 amino acids.

The gene calls are TRBV9 and TRBJ2-2; no reliable D call. Trimming shortened V by 6 bases and J by 1 base, and 7 bases separated the two germline ends. The CDR3 runs 13 residues. Germline assignment: CDR1 SGDLS and CDR2 YYNGEE. In DNA, the CDR3 is TGTGCCAGCAAAGCTGAGAACACCGGGGAGCTGTTTTTT. It codes for CASKAENTGELFF. Looking up the rest from reference TRBV9 and TRBJ2-2 gives the full variable domain: DSGVTQTPKHLITATGQRVTLRCSPRSGDLSVYWYQQSLDQGLQFLIQYYNGEERAKGNILERFSAQQFPDLHSELNLSSLELGDSALYFCASKAENTGELFFGEGSRLTVL.

The chain joins TRBV19 to TRBJ1-2, with 8 bases lining up with TRBD1. Germline V CDR1 and CDR2: LNHDA, SQIVND (reference sequence). This CDR3 spans 13 amino acids. V shed 6 bases, J shed 7 bases, and the junction held 7 bases outside the gene matches. The chain's CDR3 is CASRKDRVSGYTF. CDR3 DNA: TGTGCCAGTAGAAAGGACAGGGTGTCTGGCTACACCTTC.

V is TRBV19 and J is TRBJ1-1; a weak D match, TRBD1 (6 bases). V dropped 4 bases and J dropped 8 bases, with 14 bases sitting between them. The CDR3 extends over 13 amino acids. The V gene's germline CDR1 is LNHDA and CDR2 SQIVND (reference sequence). Here the CDR3 DNA reads TGTGCCAGTAGTACCTTGACAGGACCAGAAGCTTTCTTT. Translation: CASSTLTGPEAFF.

The chain combines TRBV6-2 or TRBV6-3 with TRBJ1-5; D is possibly TRBD1 (6 bases). The CDR3 covers 14 residues. Trimming took 0 bases from V and 7 from J, leaving 10 bases between them. Germline V gives CDR1 MNHEY, CDR2 SVGEGT. The CDR3 DNA reads TGTGCCAGCAGTTACTCAGGGGGGGTGCAGCCCCAGCATTTT. It yields the protein CASSYSGGVQPQHF.

The gene calls are TRBV19 and TRBJ2-1, with 11 bases that match TRBD2. Trimming removed 2 bases from V and 2 bases from J; junction bases left unmatched: 5. The germline CDR1 and CDR2 sequences are LNHDA and SQIVND (reference sequence). The CDR3 sequence is 17 residues long. The CDR3: CASSIKGTSGTYNEQFF. The CDR3 coding sequence is TGTGCCAGTAGTATAAAGGGGACTAGCGGAACCTACAATGAGCAGTTCTTC.